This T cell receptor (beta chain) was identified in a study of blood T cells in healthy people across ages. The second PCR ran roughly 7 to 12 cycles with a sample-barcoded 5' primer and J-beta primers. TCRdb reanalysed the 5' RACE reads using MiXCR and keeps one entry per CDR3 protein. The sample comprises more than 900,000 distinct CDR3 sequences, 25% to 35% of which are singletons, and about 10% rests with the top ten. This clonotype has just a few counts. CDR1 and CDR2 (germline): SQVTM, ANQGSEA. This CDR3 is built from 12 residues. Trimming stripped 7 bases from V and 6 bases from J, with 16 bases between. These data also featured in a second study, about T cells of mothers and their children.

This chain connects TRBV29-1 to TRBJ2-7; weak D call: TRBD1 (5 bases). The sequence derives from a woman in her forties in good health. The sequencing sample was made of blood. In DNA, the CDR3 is TGCAGCGCTAGAGCAGGGCTCGGCGAGCAGTACTTC. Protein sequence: CSARAGLGEQYF.